This T cell receptor beta chain was captured in a study of blood T cell repertoires in COVID-19. Turning to the study itself: Acute and convalescent COVID-19 specimens originated in the United States, Italy and Spain.

Seattle patients were enrolled while actively infected and followed longitudinally. The CDR3 spans 17 residues. Germline V gene lookup returns CDR1 SEHNR and CDR2 FQNEAQ (reference sequence). V lost 7 bases and J lost 2; bases outside the gene matches: 12. The table came from immunoSEQ multiplex PCR; TCRdb's copy has only in-frame clones and leaves some out. The table includes 250,000 to 300,000 clones, 70% to 90% detected once. This receptor was identified in a woman aged 25 to 39 with COVID-19, enrolled during active disease. What was sequenced was peripheral blood. The rearrangement joins TRBV7-9 to TRBJ1-2, with 11 bases aligning to TRBD1. The CDR3 coding sequence is TGTGCCAGCACCAAGGGCGGGACAGGGGGTTCGAACTATGGCTACACCTTC. Protein: CASTKGGTGGSNYGYTF.